This entry lists 12 T cell receptor beta chains sequenced from one sample in a study of radiation and T cells in renal cell carcinoma (dated by TCRdb to about 2020). Libraries were constructed by the immunoSEQ multiplex PCR assay. This is the immuneACCESS table as TCRdb keeps it, with only in-frame sequences that have V and J called. A part of the clones is gone; compared with another copy, unresolved V genes explain less than half, and the rest is unexplained. This sample has some 120,000 clones in its table, and 81% of those were observed once. The ten top clones hold roughly 5.9% of the sample. The sample's time point label is to be understood as: blood 2 weeks post-SBRT. Read against the paper, the sample's treatment or condition label means: 15 Gy SBRT to primary tumor, nephrectomy 4 weeks later. The sequencing here drew on blood, taken from a patient whose treatment included radiotherapy and nephrectomy. Source of these receptors: a man in his fifties or sixties with renal cell carcinoma.

The chain couples TRBV7-6 to TRBJ1-2, with 8 nucleotides matching TRBD1. CDR3 size: 13 residues. Trimming took 1 base from V and 7 from J; bases not matched to a gene: 2. Per germline, CDR1 SGHVS and CDR2 FNYEAQ. The CDR3 protein is CASSLDRGAGYTF. The DNA for the CDR3 is TGTGCCAGCAGCTTAGACAGGGGGGCTGGCTACACCTTC.

The genes are TRBV15 and TRBJ2-2; D is possibly TRBD1 (6 bases). This CDR3 has 17 amino acids. The germline V gene has CDR1 LNHNV and CDR2 YYDKDF (reference sequence). V lost 5 bases and J lost 7, with 23 bases in between. The CDR3 region is CATSGAEGERPLGELFF. For the CDR3, the DNA is TGTGCCACCAGCGGCGCAGAGGGGGAGCGTCCCCTCGGGGAGCTGTTTTTT.

The rearrangement joins TRBV5-6 to TRBJ2-7; 10 bases are a match to TRBD1. The V and J ends lost 3 bases and 2 bases, in that order; junction bases with no gene match: 8. The CDR3 runs 16 residues. CDR1 SGHDT and CDR2 YYEEEE come from the germline V gene. CDR3 amino acids: CASSSGGTGDAYEQYF. In DNA, the CDR3 is TGTGCCAGCAGCTCAGGTGGGACAGGGGATGCCTACGAGCAGTACTTC.

V and J are TRBV10-3 and TRBJ1-2; 8 bases map to TRBD1. The V gene's germline CDR1 is ENHRY and CDR2 SYGVKD. The CDR3 has 16 amino acids. The ends lost 4 bases at V and 1 base at J; junction bases unmatched: 8. As DNA, the CDR3 is TGTGCCATCAGTGCACAGGGGGGTTTGAATAACTATGGCTACACCTTC. It translates to CAISAQGGLNNYGYTF.

The rearrangement links TRBV30 to TRBJ2-4, with TRBD1 identical over 8 bases. Germline V gives CDR1 GTSNPN, CDR2 SVGIG (reference sequence). J gave up 4 bases and V 5 bases, and 10 bases lay outside the gene matches. The CDR3 runs 15 residues. The CDR3 DNA reads as TGTGCCTGGGGGGCAGGGGGCTCGAATAAAAACATTCAGTACTTC. This encodes CAWGAGGSNKNIQYF. Combining the CDR3 with reference TRBV30 and TRBJ2-4 gives the whole variable domain SQTIHQWPATLVQPVGSPLSLECTVEGTSNPNLYWYRQAAGRGLQLLFYSVGIGQISSEVPQNLSASRPQDRQFILSSKKLLLSDSGFYLCAWGAGGSNKNIQYFGAGTRLSVL.

The chain joins TRBV28 to TRBJ1-5; D may be TRBD1 (6 bases). Between the trimmed V and J ends, which lost 6 bases and 5 bases, there was a span of 17 bases. Per the germline V gene, CDR1 is MDHEN and CDR2 is SYDVKM. This CDR3 contains 15 residues. The CDR3 region is CASSSGGAGDQPQHF. The DNA for the CDR3 is TGTGCCAGCAGCTCCGGGGGCGCAGGGGATCAGCCCCAGCATTTT. Full variable domain (rest looked up from reference TRBV28 and TRBJ1-5): DVKVTQSSRYLVKRTGEKVFLECVQDMDHENMFWYRQDPGLGLRLIYFSYDVKMKEKGDIPEGYSVSREKKERFSLILESASTNQTSMYLCASSSGGAGDQPQHFGDGTRLSIL.

J is TRBJ2-5 and V is TRBV29-1, with 8 bases identical to TRBD2. Matching the DNA end better, TRBJ2-7 makes the J call doubtful. This CDR3 spans 13 amino acids. CDR1 and CDR2 from the germline V gene are SQVTM and ANQGSEA. The CDR3 region is CSVASGSNYEQYF. The CDR3 DNA reads TGCAGCGTCGCGAGCGGGAGTAACTACGAGCAGTACTTC.

This clone was found once. This chain uses TRBV6-6 with TRBJ1-6, with D perhaps matching TRBD1 (6 bases). Germline lookup yields CDR1 MNHNY and CDR2 SVGAGI (reference sequence). The V end lost 0 bases, the J end lost 8 bases, and 14 bases lay between the germline ends. CDR3 length equals 16 residues. CDR3 nucleotides: TGTGCCAGCAGTTACTCTTACCAGGGGAGGGATTCACCCCTCCACTTT. Amino acids: CASSYSYQGRDSPLHF.

Note on this clone: At one end, the junction sequence differs from germline, possibly due to a read error. J is TRBJ2-3 and V is TRBV7-2, with D maybe TRBD2 (6 bases). Germline assignment: CDR1 SGHTA and CDR2 FQGNSA. This CDR3 region has 13 residues. The CDR3 here is CASSQIMVAERGF. In DNA form, the CDR3 reads TGTGCCAGCAGCCAAATTATGGTAGCGGAGAGGGGCTTT. Complete variable domain (other parts from reference TRBV7-2 and TRBJ2-3): GAGVSQSPSNKVTEKGKDVELRCDPISGHTALYWYRQSLGQGLEFLIYFQGNSAPDKSGLPSDRFSAERTGGSVSTLTIQRTQQEDSAVYLCASSQIMVAERGFGPGTRLTVL.

The chain uses TRBV18 and TRBJ2-7; 9 bases map to TRBD1. Germline CDR1 and CDR2: KGHSH and LQKENI. The CDR3 is 15 amino acids. The trim removed 4 bases at V and 1 base at J, leaving 5 bases unmatched. This chain's CDR3 is CASSLGQGSSYEQYF. DNA of the CDR3: TGTGCCAGCTCACTTGGACAGGGGAGTTCCTACGAGCAGTACTTC.

The chain joins TRBV5-1 to TRBJ2-1; 13 bases line up with TRBD2. Germline CDR1 SGHRS, CDR2 YFSETQ. The CDR3 extends over 15 amino acids. Trimming cost V 2 bases and J 13 bases; bases outside gene matches: 9. The CDR3 nucleotides are TGCGCCAGCAGCTTACCCTCCGGGACTAGCGGGATACAGTTCTTC. Translating gives CASSLPSGTSGIQFF. The full variable domain, its missing parts supplied by reference TRBV5-1 and TRBJ2-1, is KAGVTQTPRYLIKTRGQQVTLSCSPISGHRSVSWYQQTPGQGLQFLFEYFSETQRNKGNFPGRFSGRQFSNSRSEMNVSTLELGDSALYLCASSLPSGTSGIQFFGPGTRLTVL.

The CDR3 spells CASEQGNSGANVLTF. The CDR3 DNA follows: TGTGCCAGCGAACAGGGGAACTCTGGGGCCAACGTCCTGACTTTC. The chain has TRBV28 and TRBJ2-6; 7 bases fit TRBD1. Germline lookup yields CDR1 MDHEN and CDR2 SYDVKM. There are 15 residues in the CDR3. V shed 8 bases and J 0 bases; nucleotides not matched to a gene: 4.